These 15 T cell receptor beta chains share one sample of origin, sequenced in a study of Graves' ophthalmopathy and Graves' hyperthyroidism. The sequenced template was RNA, covering the TCR beta CDR3 region. Second-round multiplex PCR came after first-round RT-PCR with HTBI primers. MiXCR was run by TCRdb on the multiplex PCR reads, yielding one entry per CDR3 protein. The sample includes approximately 410,000 distinct CDR3 sequences, about 16% of them seen just once. Sequencing used peripheral blood. These receptors originate from a woman aged 18-29 years with stable Graves' hyperthyroidism.

This clonotype occurred many times. The chain recombines TRBV11-2 with TRBJ2-2; 8 positions agree with TRBD2. The CDR3 spans 15 residues. The J segment lost 7 bases and the V segment lost 1 base, leaving 5 bases of the junction unmatched. CDR1 and CDR2 from the germline V gene are SGHAT and FQNNGV. CDR3 region: CASSLGLAIIGELFF. CDR3 DNA: TGTGCCAGCAGCTTAGGACTAGCGATAATCGGGGAGCTGTTTTTT.

This clonotype has just a few counts. A much larger clone is a single base away; this may be a read error. The chain is built from TRBV6-4 and TRBJ1-1, with 10 nucleotides matching TRBD1. The CDR3 consists of 18 residues. CDR1 is MRHNA, CDR2 SNTAGT, per germline. This chain's CDR3 is CASSDRPGTGAVNTEASF. DNA of the CDR3: TGTGCCAGCAGTGACCGACCCGGGACAGGGGCGGTGAACACTGAAGCTTCCTTT.

This clonotype has only a few counts. The chain combines TRBV27 with TRBJ1-5; 11 positions match TRBD1. The CDR3 sequence is 14 residues long. The germline CDR1 and CDR2 sequences are MNHEY and SMNVEV (reference sequence). The V gene end was trimmed by 6 bases and the J gene end by 6 bases; junction bases not matched to a gene: 4. This CDR3 is CASRGQGVAQPQHF. The CDR3 bases are TGTGCCAGCAGGGGACAGGGGGTGGCTCAGCCCCAGCATTTT.

This clonotype was seen ten or more times. This chain joins TRBV28 and TRBJ2-3; no clear D gene. Germline V gene lookup returns CDR1 MDHEN and CDR2 SYDVKM. The CDR3 has 15 amino acids. Deletions cut 8 bases from V and 5 bases from J, with 20 bases between. The CDR3 nucleotides read TGTGCCAGCGGATCGGGCCCACACGTGGTAGATACGCAGTATTTT. Encoded protein: CASGSGPHVVDTQYF.

This clonotype showed up many times. The chain employs TRBV9 and TRBJ2-7; no clear D gene. The length of the CDR3 is 15 residues. Trimming removed 0 bases at V and 3 bases at J, with 13 bases between. Looked up from germline, CDR1 is SGDLS and CDR2 is YYNGEE. CDR3 amino acids: CASSVDGPPNYEQYF. The CDR3 region has the DNA TGTGCCAGCAGCGTAGACGGGCCACCCAACTACGAGCAGTACTTC.

This clonotype was seen more than once but under ten times. Because it lacks the conserved phenylalanine or tryptophan at the end, this CDR3 is likely a read error. This chain links TRBV29-1 with TRBJ1-3, with D uncertain. The CDR3 length is 13 residues. Germline V gives CDR1 SQVTM, CDR2 ANQGSEA. V was cut by 2 bases and J by 1 base, with 6 bases left in between. The DNA of the CDR3 is TGCAGCGTTGAAAAAGGTTCTGGAAACACCATATATTCT. Encoded protein: CSVEKGSGNTIYS.

This clonotype showed up many times. The chain joins TRBV27 to TRBJ2-5; the D gene is possibly TRBD2 (6 bases). V was trimmed by 4 bases and J by 6 bases, leaving 18 bases between them. Germline CDR1 is MNHEY and CDR2 is SMNVEV (reference sequence). The CDR3 has 15 amino acids. For the CDR3, the DNA is TGTGCCAGCAGTTCTGGGACGGGAGCCGTACAGACCCAGTACTTC. This codes for CASSSGTGAVQTQYF.

This clonotype was recorded many times. V is TRBV20-1 and J is TRBJ1-5, with a tentative D call TRBD1 (5 bases). CDR3 size: 14 residues. Trimming removed 1 base at V and 5 bases at J, with 12 bases between. Per germline, CDR1 DFQATT and CDR2 SNEGSKA (reference sequence). The CDR3 coding sequence is TGCAGTGCTAGAGCCGGGACTATATATCAGCCCCAGCATTTT. Translation: CSARAGTIYQPQHF.

This clonotype was detected many times. The gene calls are TRBV12-3 or TRBV12-4 and TRBJ2-7; TRBD1 matches 7 bases. This CDR3 is built from 13 residues. V gave up 6 bases and J gave up 4 bases; unmatched junction bases: 6. The CDR3 is CASSPGTVYEQYF. In DNA form, the CDR3 reads TGTGCCAGCAGCCCAGGGACAGTTTACGAGCAGTACTTC.

This clonotype was seen repeatedly, ten times or more. This sequence joins TRBV28 and TRBJ1-2, with 7 bases that match TRBD1. After removal of 7 bases from V and 4 bases from J, the junction contained 6 bases not matched to a gene. Germline V CDR1 and CDR2: MDHEN, SYDVKM. The CDR3 has 13 amino acids. The CDR3 DNA reads as TGTGCCAGCACCCGGACAGGACCCTATGGCTACACCTTC. This gives the protein CASTRTGPYGYTF.

This chain connects TRBV28 to TRBJ1-1; D call uncertain. V was pared by 10 bases and J by 0 bases, with 9 bases between. From germline, CDR1 is MDHEN and CDR2 SYDVKM. The CDR3 length is 12 residues. The CDR3 spells CANPNVNTEAFF. CDR3 coding DNA: TGTGCCAACCCGAATGTGAACACTGAAGCTTTCTTT.

Of note for this clonotype: A much larger clone differs by one base, so this may be a read error. The gene calls are TRBV6-1 and TRBJ1-5; TRBD1 matches 7 bases. This CDR3 spans 14 amino acids. Germline CDR1 and CDR2: MNHNS and SASEGT. V trimming: 5 bases; J trimming: 5 bases; junction bases outside the gene matches: 6. The CDR3 reads CASSQGGFYQPQHF. The CDR3 region has the DNA TGTGCCAGCAGTCAGGGGGGATTCTATCAGCCCCAGCATTTT.

This chain uses TRBV19 with TRBJ1-1; D may be TRBD1 (6 bases). The CDR3 sequence is 15 residues long. Trimming removed 3 bases at V and 1 base at J, with 12 bases between. Germline V lookup: CDR1 LNHDA, CDR2 SQIVND (reference sequence). The CDR3 loop reads CASSISRTENTEAFF. Here the CDR3 DNA reads TGTGCCAGTAGTATTAGTCGGACAGAGAACACTGAAGCTTTCTTT.

At least ten counts were recorded for this clonotype. The V and J genes are TRBV11-2 and TRBJ1-6, with unresolved D. CDR1 SGHAT and CDR2 FQNNGV come from the germline V gene. This CDR3 comprises 11 residues. V gave up 3 bases and J gave up 12 bases, with 6 bases separating them. CDR3 sequence reads: CASSFPGPLHF. The CDR3 DNA reads as TGTGCCAGCAGCTTCCCCGGACCCCTCCACTTT.

Note on this clonotype: A read error is possible here, since a much larger clone lies one base away. This rearrangement joins TRBV5-1 to TRBJ2-7, with TRBD1 matching 7 bases. Trimming took 3 bases from V and 0 from J; bases not matched to a gene: 3. The V gene's germline CDR1 is SGHRS and CDR2 YFSETQ. This CDR3 has 14 amino acids. The CDR3, as DNA: TGCGCCAGCAGCTCGGACAGGACCTCCTACGAGCAGTACTTC. It is translated as CASSSDRTSYEQYF.